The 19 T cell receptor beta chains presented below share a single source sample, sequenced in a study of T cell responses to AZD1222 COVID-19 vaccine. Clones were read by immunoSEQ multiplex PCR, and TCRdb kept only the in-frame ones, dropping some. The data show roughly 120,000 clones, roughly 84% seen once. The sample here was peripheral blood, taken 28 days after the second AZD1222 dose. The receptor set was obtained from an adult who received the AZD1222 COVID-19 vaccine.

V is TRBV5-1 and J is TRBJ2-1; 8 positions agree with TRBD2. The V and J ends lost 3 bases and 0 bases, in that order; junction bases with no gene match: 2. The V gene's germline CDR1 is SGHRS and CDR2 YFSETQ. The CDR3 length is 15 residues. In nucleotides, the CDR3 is TGCGCCAGCAGCTCAAGCGGGAGCTCCTACAATGAGCAGTTCTTC. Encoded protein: CASSSSGSSYNEQFF. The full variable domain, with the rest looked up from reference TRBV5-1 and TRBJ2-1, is KAGVTQTPRYLIKTRGQQVTLSCSPISGHRSVSWYQQTPGQGLQFLFEYFSETQRNKGNFPGRFSGRQFSNSRSEMNVSTLELGDSALYLCASSSSGSSYNEQFFGPGTRLTVL.

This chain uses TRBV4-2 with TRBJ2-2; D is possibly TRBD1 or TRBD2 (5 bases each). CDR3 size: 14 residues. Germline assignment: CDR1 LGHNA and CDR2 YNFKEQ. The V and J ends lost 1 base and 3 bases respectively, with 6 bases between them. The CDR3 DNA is TGTGCCAGCAGCCAAGTGGGGGACACCGGGGAGCTGTTTTTT. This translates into CASSQVGDTGELFF.

Here the CDR3 DNA reads TGTGCCACCAGTGGAGCAGGGGGTACCGGGGAGCTGTTTTTT. Its translation: CATSGAGGTGELFF. V is TRBV24-1 and J is TRBJ2-2, with 7 bases identical to TRBD1. The CDR3 is 14 residues long. The V segment lost 5 bases and the J segment 5 bases; nucleotides outside the gene matches: 4. The germline V gene encodes CDR1 KGHDR and CDR2 SFDVKD.

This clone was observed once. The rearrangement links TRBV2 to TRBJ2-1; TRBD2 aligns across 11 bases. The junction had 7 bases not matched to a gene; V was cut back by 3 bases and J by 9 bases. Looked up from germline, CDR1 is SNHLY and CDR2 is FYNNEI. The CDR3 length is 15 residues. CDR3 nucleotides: TGTGCCAGCAGTGACTTAGCGGGGGGGCCTGGTGAGCAGTTCTTC. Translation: CASSDLAGGPGEQFF.

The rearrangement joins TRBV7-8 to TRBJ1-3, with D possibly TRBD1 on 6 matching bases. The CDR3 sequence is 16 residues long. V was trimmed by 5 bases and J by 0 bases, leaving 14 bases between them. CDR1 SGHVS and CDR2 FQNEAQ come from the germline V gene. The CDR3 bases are TGTGCCAGCAGCCTACCACAGGGACACTCTGGAAACACCATATATTTT. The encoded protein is CASSLPQGHSGNTIYF.

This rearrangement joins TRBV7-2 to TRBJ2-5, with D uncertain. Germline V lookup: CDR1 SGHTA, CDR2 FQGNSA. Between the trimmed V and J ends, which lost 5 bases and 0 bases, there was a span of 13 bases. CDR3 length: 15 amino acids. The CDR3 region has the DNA TGTGCCAGCAGCCCACATGCGTCGGACCAAGAGACCCAGTACTTC. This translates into CASSPHASDQETQYF. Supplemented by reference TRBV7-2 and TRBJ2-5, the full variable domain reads GAGVSQSPSNKVTEKGKDVELRCDPISGHTALYWYRQSLGQGLEFLIYFQGNSAPDKSGLPSDRFSAERTGGSVSTLTIQRTQQEDSAVYLCASSPHASDQETQYFGPGTRLLVL.

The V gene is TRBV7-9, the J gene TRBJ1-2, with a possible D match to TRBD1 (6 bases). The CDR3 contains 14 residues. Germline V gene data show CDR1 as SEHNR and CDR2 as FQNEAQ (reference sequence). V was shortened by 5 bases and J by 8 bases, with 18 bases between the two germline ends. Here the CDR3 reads CASSPSTTGDGYTF. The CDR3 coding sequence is TGTGCCAGCAGCCCCTCGACGACAGGCGACGGCTACACCTTC.

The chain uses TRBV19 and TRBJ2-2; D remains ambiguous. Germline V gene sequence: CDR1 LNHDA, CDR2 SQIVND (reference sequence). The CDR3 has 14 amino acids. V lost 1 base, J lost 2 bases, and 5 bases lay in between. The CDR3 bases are TGTGCCAGTAGTATAGTTGTAAACACCGGGGAGCTGTTTTTT. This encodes CASSIVVNTGELFF.

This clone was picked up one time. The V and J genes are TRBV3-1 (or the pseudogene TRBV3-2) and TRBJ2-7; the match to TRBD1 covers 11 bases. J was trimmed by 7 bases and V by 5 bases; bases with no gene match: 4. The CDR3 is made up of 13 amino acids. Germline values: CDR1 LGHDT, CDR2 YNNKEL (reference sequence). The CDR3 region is CASSWTGGFEQYF. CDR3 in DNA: TGTGCCAGCAGCTGGACAGGGGGCTTTGAGCAGTACTTC.

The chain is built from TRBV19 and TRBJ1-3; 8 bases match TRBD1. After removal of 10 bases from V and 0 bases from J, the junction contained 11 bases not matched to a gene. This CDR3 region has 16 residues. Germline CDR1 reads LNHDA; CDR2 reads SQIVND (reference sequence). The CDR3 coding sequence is TGTGCCAATTCAGGGGGCAAGGATCGCTCTGGAAACACCATATATTTT. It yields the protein CANSGGKDRSGNTIYF.

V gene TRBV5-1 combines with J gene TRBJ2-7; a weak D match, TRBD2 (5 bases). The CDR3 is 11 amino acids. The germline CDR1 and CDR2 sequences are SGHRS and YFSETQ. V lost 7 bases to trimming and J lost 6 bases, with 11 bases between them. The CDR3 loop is CASASTTEQYF. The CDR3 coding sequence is TGCGCCAGCGCTTCGACTACCGAGCAGTACTTC.

CDR3: CASSVGVSENSPLHF. CDR3 nucleotide sequence: TGTGCCAGCAGCGTAGGGGTCTCTGAGAATTCACCCCTCCACTTT. This chain connects TRBV9 to TRBJ1-6; unclear D gene. CDR1 is SGDLS and CDR2 is YYNGEE in the germline V gene. V was cut by 0 bases and J by 7 bases, with 11 bases left in between. CDR3 size: 15 residues.

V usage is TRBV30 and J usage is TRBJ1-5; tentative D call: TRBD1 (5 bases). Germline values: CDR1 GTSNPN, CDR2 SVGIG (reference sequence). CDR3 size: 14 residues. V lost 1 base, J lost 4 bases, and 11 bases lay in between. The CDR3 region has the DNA TGTGCCTGGAGTGAAGGACACCTTAATCAGCCCCAGCATTTT. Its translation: CAWSEGHLNQPQHF.

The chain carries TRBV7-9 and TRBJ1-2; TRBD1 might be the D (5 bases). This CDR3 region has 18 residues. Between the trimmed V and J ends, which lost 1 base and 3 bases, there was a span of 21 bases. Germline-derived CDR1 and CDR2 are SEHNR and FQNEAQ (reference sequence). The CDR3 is CASSLGGWAPPGDYGYTF. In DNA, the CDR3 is TGTGCCAGCAGCTTAGGGGGGTGGGCTCCCCCTGGAGACTATGGCTACACCTTC.

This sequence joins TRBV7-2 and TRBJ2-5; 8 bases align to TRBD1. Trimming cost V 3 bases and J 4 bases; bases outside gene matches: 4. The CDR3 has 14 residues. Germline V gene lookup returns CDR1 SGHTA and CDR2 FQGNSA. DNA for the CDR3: TGTGCCAGCAGCTTTGGACAGGGCGTAGAGACCCAGTACTTC. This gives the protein CASSFGQGVETQYF.

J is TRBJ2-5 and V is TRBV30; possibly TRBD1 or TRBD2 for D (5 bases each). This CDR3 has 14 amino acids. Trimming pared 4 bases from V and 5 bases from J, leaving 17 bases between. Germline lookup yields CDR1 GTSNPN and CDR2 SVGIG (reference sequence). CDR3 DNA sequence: TGTGCCTGGACCCGGGACGTATTCGGCGAGACCCAGTACTTC. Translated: CAWTRDVFGETQYF.

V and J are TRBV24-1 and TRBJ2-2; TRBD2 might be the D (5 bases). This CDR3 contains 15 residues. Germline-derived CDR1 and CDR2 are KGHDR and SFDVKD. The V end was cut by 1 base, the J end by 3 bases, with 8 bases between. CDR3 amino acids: CATSDLAADTGELFF. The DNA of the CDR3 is TGTGCCACCAGTGATTTAGCGGCGGACACCGGGGAGCTGTTTTTT.

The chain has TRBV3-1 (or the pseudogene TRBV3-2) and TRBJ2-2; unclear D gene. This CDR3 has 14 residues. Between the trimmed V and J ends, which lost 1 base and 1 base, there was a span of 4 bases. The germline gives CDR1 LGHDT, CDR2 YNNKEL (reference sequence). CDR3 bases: TGTGCCAGCAGCCAAGTAGGGAACACCGGGGAGCTGTTTTTT. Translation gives CASSQVGNTGELFF.

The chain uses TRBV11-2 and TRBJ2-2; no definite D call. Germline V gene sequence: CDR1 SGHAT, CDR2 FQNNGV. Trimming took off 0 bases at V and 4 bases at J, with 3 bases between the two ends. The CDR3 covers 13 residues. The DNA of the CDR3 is TGTGCCAGCAGCTTAGAGGGCACCGGGGAGCTGTTTTTT. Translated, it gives CASSLEGTGELFF.